The rows below give T cell receptor beta chains drawn from one sample of a study of T cell responses to AZD1222 COVID-19 vaccine. Generated by immunoSEQ multiplex PCR, the TCRdb table keeps only in-frame clones and is missing some. This table holds 85,000 to 90,000 clones, roughly nine tenths found once. Sequencing used peripheral blood, obtained on day 0 of AZD1222 vaccination. Receptor source: an adult in good health. Both conserved end residues are part of each CDR3. The D gene is left open where the match is weak. The size field is filled for only some rows; it gives once, few, many or a size class.

J gene | D gene | clone size | V gene | CDR3 DNA | CDR3 protein
TRBJ1-1 | . | . | TRBV6-2/TRBV6-3 | TGTGCCAGCAGTAGGACGGTGAACACTGAAGCTTTCTTT | CASSRTVNTEAFF
TRBJ2-7 | . | . | TRBV4-1 | TGCGCCAGCAGCCAAGAGAAGGGGGGTCCCTACGAGCAGTACTTC | CASSQEKGGPYEQYF
TRBJ2-1 | . | medium-sized | TRBV19 | TGTGCCACCCAAGGGGACGGCCTTCCGAACAATGAGCAGTTCTTC | CATQGDGLPNNEQFF
TRBJ1-3 | . | . | TRBV13 | TGTGCCAGCAGCCTGCGGGAGGACTCTGGAAACACCATATATTTT | CASSLREDSGNTIYF
TRBJ2-7 | TRBD1 | once | TRBV27 | TGTGCCAGCAGTTCCGGACAGGGGGCAACCTACGAGCAGTACTTC | CASSSGQGATYEQYF
TRBJ1-1 | . | . | TRBV27 | TGTGCCAGCAGTTTCGGGTTTATGAACACTGAAGCTTTCTTT | CASSFGFMNTEAFF
TRBJ1-4 | . | . | TRBV18 | TGTGCCAGCTCACCCGCCTCTGGGGGAAATGAAAAACTGTTTTTT | CASSPASGGNEKLFF
TRBJ1-5 | . | . | TRBV5-1 | TGCGCCAGCAGGGGTTGGTGGGCGCAGCCCACGCACCTGTCGTTATCTAGCAATCAGCCCCAGCATTTT | CASRGWWAQPTHLSLSSNQPQHF
TRBJ1-1 | TRBD1 | . | TRBV3-1/TRBV3-2 | TGTGCCAGCAGCCAGGTGCCCGATTACGGACAGGGTTTGACTGAAGCTTTCTTT | CASSQVPDYGQGLTEAFF
TRBJ2-7 | . | . | TRBV2 | TGTGCCAGCAAAGGGGTGGCAGTCCCGGTGTACGAGCAGTACTTC | CASKGVAVPVYEQYF
TRBJ1-1 | . | few | TRBV5-1 | TGCGCCAGCAGCTTGTCGCCCGACAAAAACACTGAAGCTTTCTTT | CASSLSPDKNTEAFF
TRBJ1-1 | . | . | TRBV9 | TGTGCCAGCAGCGCTAACATTGGACAGAACACTGAAGCTTTCTTT | CASSANIGQNTEAFF
TRBJ2-7 | . | . | TRBV6-5 | TGTGCCAGCACAGGACCCTACGAGCAGTACTTC | CASTGPYEQYF
TRBJ2-5 | TRBD2 | . | TRBV19 | TGTGCCAGTAGTACCGGACTAGCGGGGGAAGAGACCCAGTACTTC | CASSTGLAGEETQYF
TRBJ1-2 | . | few | TRBV15 | TGTGCCACCAGCCCGTACACGCAGGCAGATAACTATGGCTACACCTTC | CATSPYTQADNYGYTF
TRBJ2-1 | . | . | TRBV27 | TGTGCCAGCAGGAGGGGGTTAGAGGCCCCGAACAATGAGCAGTTCTTC | CASRRGLEAPNNEQFF
TRBJ1-2 | . | . | TRBV6-1 | TGTGCCACCCTCAGGCAATCTCAGGGTTATGGCTACACCTTC | CATLRQSQGYGYTF
TRBJ2-7 | TRBD1 | . | TRBV10-1 | TGCGCCAGCAGTGAGTCGTTGGGACAGGGCTTGATCTACGAGCAGTACTTC | CASSESLGQGLIYEQYF
TRBJ2-7 | . | . | TRBV5-1 | TGCGCCAGCAGCATAGACAGGAGCTACGAGCAGTACTTC | CASSIDRSYEQYF
TRBJ1-3 | . | . | TRBV28 | TGTGCCAGCAGTTTGGGGTTCGGAAACGCCATATATTTT | CASSLGFGNAIYF
TRBJ1-5 | TRBD1 | . | TRBV19 | TGTGCCAGTAGCGGACAGGGCGCACGGCCCCAGCATTTT | CASSGQGARPQHF
TRBJ1-4 | . | . | TRBV5-1 | TGCGCCAGCAGGACATACGGCAGGGTGGGGACTAATGAAAAACTGTTTTTT | CASRTYGRVGTNEKLFF
TRBJ2-7 | . | . | TRBV19 | TGTGCCAGCCGAGGCACCGGGACGTCTGCCTACGAGCAGTACTTC | CASRGTGTSAYEQYF
TRBJ1-2 | . | once | TRBV27 | TGTGCCAGCAGTCCGGGGGGCTGGGGCTACACCTTC | CASSPGGWGYTF
TRBJ2-7 | TRBD1 | . | TRBV28 | TGTGCCAGCAGTTTAACAGGGGCCGCGAGCTACGAGCAGTACTTC | CASSLTGAASYEQYF
TRBJ2-3 | . | once | TRBV5-6 | TGTGCCAGCGCCCTTTCTAGCACAGATACGCAGTATTTT | CASALSSTDTQYF
TRBJ1-5 | TRBD1 | . | TRBV28 | TGTGCCAGCAGCATGCAGACAGGGAGGAGCAATCAGCCCCAGCATTTT | CASSMQTGRSNQPQHF
TRBJ1-1 | TRBD1 | once | TRBV9 | TGTGCCAGCAGCGTACTAGATGGGACAGGGGGCAGAGGAACTGAAGCTTTCTTT | CASSVLDGTGGRGTEAFF
TRBJ2-7 | . | once | TRBV15 | TGTGCCACCAGCAGAGACCGGGGTAGTGACGAGCAGTACTTC | CATSRDRGSDEQYF
TRBJ2-1 | TRBD1 | . | TRBV28 | TGTGCCAGCAGTTCGTCGGGGACAGGGGGCGGTGAGCAGTTCTTC | CASSSSGTGGGEQFF
TRBJ2-1 | . | . | TRBV19 | TGTGCCAGTAGTATTAGTACAAGCTCCTACAATGAGCAGTTCTTC | CASSISTSSYNEQFF
TRBJ1-4 | TRBD1 | . | TRBV6-5 | TGTGCCAGCACCCTGGGACAGCTTAATGAAAAACTGTTTTTT | CASTLGQLNEKLFF
TRBJ1-1 | . | . | TRBV5-4 | TGTGCCAGCAGCCCCCAGCGTAGGGATACTGAAGCTTTCTTT | CASSPQRRDTEAFF
TRBJ1-2 | . | . | TRBV12-3/TRBV12-4 | TGTGCCAGCAGTTGGGGCAGGGACTATGGCTACACCTTC | CASSWGRDYGYTF
TRBJ1-2 | . | . | TRBV4-1 | TGCGCCAGCAGCCAAGATCTGTCCAGGTCGGAGTATGGCTACACCTTC | CASSQDLSRSEYGYTF
TRBJ1-2 | . | . | TRBV12-3/TRBV12-4 | TGTGCCACAAGGTCAGCCGGAAACTATGGCTACACCTTC | CATRSAGNYGYTF
TRBJ2-3 | TRBD2 | . | TRBV20-1 | TGCAGTGCTAGTCTCCCGGGGGGAGGCACAGATACGCAGTATTTT | CSASLPGGGTDTQYF
TRBJ1-4 | . | few | TRBV19 | TGTGCCAGTAGTAGAACAGCGGCGGAAGAAAAACTGTTTTTT | CASSRTAAEEKLFF
TRBJ2-5 | . | . | TRBV3-1/TRBV3-2 | TGTGCCAGCAGCCAAGACAGGGGTCAGACCCAGTACTTC | CASSQDRGQTQYF
TRBJ1-3 | TRBD1 | . | TRBV6-5 | TGTGCCAGCACCCGGGACAGGGCTGGAAACACCATATATTTT | CASTRDRAGNTIYF
TRBJ1-1 | . | . | TRBV27 | TGTGCCAGCACTCTGTCCGGCGGCACTGAAGCTTTCTTT | CASTLSGGTEAFF
TRBJ1-6 | TRBD1 | . | TRBV7-6 | TGTGCCAGCAGCTCCACCGGGACAGGGAATTCACCCCTCCACTTT | CASSSTGTGNSPLHF
TRBJ1-3 | TRBD1 | . | TRBV19 | TGTGCCAGTACCCCGACAGGGACAGGCTCTGGAAACACCATATATTTT | CASTPTGTGSGNTIYF
TRBJ1-5 | . | . | TRBV2 | TGTGCCAGCAGTGAGCAGAGCAGTCTCAATCAGCCCCAGCATTTT | CASSEQSSLNQPQHF
TRBJ2-2 | TRBD2 | once | TRBV18 | TGTGCCAGCTCACCACCATCCCGTCTGGCGGGAGCTTCCACCGGGGAGCTGTTTTTT | CASSPPSRLAGASTGELFF
TRBJ1-6 | TRBD1 | . | TRBV7-9 | TGTGCCAGCAGCTTAGAGACAGGGGTTTCACCCCTCCACTTT | CASSLETGVSPLHF
TRBJ2-1 | TRBD2 | . | TRBV19 | TGTGCCAGTAGAACCGGGACTAGCCCATACAATGAGCAGTTCTTC | CASRTGTSPYNEQFF
TRBJ2-2 | TRBD1 | . | TRBV2 | TGTGCCAGCAGGTTAAGACAGGGTCCCGGGGAGCTGTTTTTT | CASRLRQGPGELFF
TRBJ2-5 | . | . | TRBV5-1 | TGCGCCAGCAGCCCGGAACCACAAGAGACCCAGTACTTC | CASSPEPQETQYF
TRBJ2-7 | . | . | TRBV9 | TGTGCCAGCAGCGCGGGACGGGAGACCTACGAGCAGTACTTC | CASSAGRETYEQYF
TRBJ1-1 | . | . | TRBV7-9 | TGTGCCAGCAGCTTAGTTGGGCTAAGGAACACTGAAGCTTTCTTT | CASSLVGLRNTEAFF
TRBJ1-5 | . | . | TRBV24-1 | TGTGCCACCAGTGAACCCAATCAGCCCCAGCATTTT | CATSEPNQPQHF
TRBJ1-5 | . | once | TRBV23-1 | TGCGCCAGCAGTCAAGACAAGGGCCCAAGTGGGCCCCAGCATTTT | CASSQDKGPSGPQHF